This record covers a single T cell receptor (beta chain). Its antigen remains unidentified. This CDR3 region has 14 residues. The germline CDR1 and CDR2 sequences are SGHTA and FQGNSA. V was trimmed by 5 bases and J by 3 bases, leaving 14 bases between them. The entry originates in a study of cytomegalovirus exposure and HLA in healthy donors. The study, taken as a whole, reports: The study labeled 170 or so TCR beta chains cytomegalovirus-associated.

The PCR employed 60 Vbeta primers together with 13 Jbeta primers. TCRdb keeps only in-frame clones here, not all; method: immunoSEQ multiplex PCR. This sample yields under 150,000 clones, of which around 80% are seen a single time; approximately 1.5% belongs to the top ten. This rearrangement joins TRBV7-2 to TRBJ2-7; D possibly corresponds to TRBD2 (8 bases). The sample consisted of PBMCs. The sequence came from a young woman in good health and CMV-seronegative. CDR3: CASSREGQSYEQYF. The CDR3 DNA reads TGTGCCAGCAGCCGGGAGGGACAGAGCTACGAGCAGTACTTC.